This record looks at one TCR beta chain sequence and its context. This sample stems from a study of technical replicates of blood from a few donors. Sequencing was performed with immunoSEQ multiplex PCR; in TCRdb, only in-frame clones are kept and a portion is missing. Among about 82,000 clones, over 95% were seen once, and the ten largest hold 0.37%. The CDR3 totals 15 residues. The germline V gene has CDR1 SEHNR and CDR2 FQNEAQ (reference sequence). With V trimmed by 2 bases and J by 3 bases, 6 bases remained unmatched. The genes are TRBV7-9 and TRBJ1-1; 7 bases are shared with TRBD1. The receptor was isolated from a human donor in good health. Sequencing was done on a sample of T cells isolated from PBMCs. The CDR3 loop is CASSLTDRADTEAFF. DNA for the CDR3: TGTGCCAGCAGCTTAACCGACAGGGCAGACACTGAAGCTTTCTTT. Complete variable domain (other parts from reference TRBV7-9 and TRBJ1-1): DTGVSQNPRHKITKRGQNVTFRCDPISEHNRLYWYRQTLGQGPEFLTYFQNEAQLEKSRLLSDRFSAERPKGSFSTLEIQRTEQGDSAMYLCASSLTDRADTEAFFGQGTRLTVV.